These 19 T cell receptor beta chains originate from one sample sequenced in a study of blood T cell repertoires in COVID-19. The repertoire was sequenced with immunoSEQ multiplex PCR; TCRdb's copy has only in-frame clones and lacks some. The data hold about 190,000 clones, with 89% observed a single time. The source material was peripheral blood. The receptors here all came from a man aged 40-55 years with acute or convalescent COVID-19.

The chain carries TRBV7-2 and TRBJ1-1, with D perhaps TRBD1 (6 bases). Germline V CDR1 and CDR2: SGHTA, FQGNSA. Trimming shortened V by 5 bases and J by 4 bases, and 17 bases separated the two germline ends. CDR3 length: 15 residues. The CDR3 here is CASSTLQGWVTEAFF. DNA of the CDR3: TGTGCCAGCAGCACTTTACAGGGTTGGGTCACTGAAGCTTTCTTT.

V and J are TRBV6-2 or TRBV6-3 and TRBJ2-1, with TRBD2 identical over 12 bases. The CDR3 totals 15 residues. The V gene's germline CDR1 is MNHEY and CDR2 SVGEGT. V lost 5 bases and J lost 7; bases outside the gene matches: 6. CDR3: CASSVLAGGGNEQFF. The CDR3 nucleotides read TGTGCCAGCAGTGTACTAGCGGGGGGCGGGAATGAGCAGTTCTTC.

The J gene is TRBJ1-1, the V gene TRBV5-1, with TRBD1 matching 7 bases. The CDR3 totals 14 residues. J was trimmed by 2 bases and V by 4 bases; bases with no gene match: 5. Germline-derived CDR1 and CDR2 are SGHRS and YFSETQ. CDR3 nucleotides: TGCGCCAGCAGCACGGGGACAGCCAACACTGAAGCTTTCTTT. This codes for CASSTGTANTEAFF.

This chain joins TRBV20-1 and TRBJ1-6; D unclear. In germline, CDR1 is DFQATT, CDR2 SNEGSKA (reference sequence). This CDR3 contains 11 residues. V dropped 5 bases and J dropped 4 bases, with 3 bases sitting between them. In DNA, the CDR3 is TGCAGTGCTTCATATAATTCACCCCTCCACTTT. As protein: CSASYNSPLHF.

V gene TRBV7-2 combines with J gene TRBJ1-1; the D gene is possibly TRBD1 (6 bases). The CDR3 runs 14 residues. The ends were cut back, 1 base at V and 2 bases at J, with 8 bases in the middle. Germline assignment: CDR1 SGHTA and CDR2 FQGNSA. CDR3 loop: CASSLVGANTEAFF. As DNA, the CDR3 is TGTGCCAGCAGCTTAGTGGGGGCCAACACTGAAGCTTTCTTT.

The DNA of the CDR3 is TGTGCCAGCAGCCTAGGACCCGGAGGGGACACTGAAGCTTTCTTT. Residues: CASSLGPGGDTEAFF. The chain couples TRBV5-5 to TRBJ1-1; tentative D call: TRBD1 (5 bases). V was shortened by 4 bases and J by 3 bases, with 16 bases between the two germline ends. CDR3 length: 15 amino acids. Per the germline V gene, CDR1 is SGHKS and CDR2 is YYEKEE (reference sequence).

This clone was picked up one time. The chain couples TRBV5-4 to TRBJ1-4, with 8 nucleotides matching TRBD1. V lost 4 bases, J lost 6 bases, and 5 bases stayed unmatched. The V gene's germline CDR1 is SGHNT and CDR2 YYREEE (reference sequence). The CDR3 is 14 amino acids. The CDR3: CASSRQGPDEKLFF. CDR3 nucleotide sequence: TGTGCCAGCAGCCGACAGGGGCCCGATGAAAAACTGTTTTTT.

The V and J genes are TRBV27 and TRBJ2-7, with a possible D match to TRBD1 (9 bases). Germline lookup yields CDR1 MNHEY and CDR2 SMNVEV (reference sequence). The V and J ends lost 6 bases and 5 bases respectively, with 23 bases between them. The length of the CDR3 is 16 residues. CDR3 bases: TGTGCCAGCAGGGGACAGGGACTAGGGCAGGGGGACGAGCAGTACTTC. This sequence encodes CASRGQGLGQGDEQYF.

CDR3 sequence reads: CASSVNKVYEQYF. The DNA for the CDR3 is TGTGCCAGCAGCGTAAACAAAGTCTACGAGCAGTACTTC. V usage is TRBV7-2 and J usage is TRBJ2-7; D is unresolved. Germline assignment: CDR1 SGHTA and CDR2 FQGNSA. The CDR3 spans 13 residues. Trimming pared 5 bases from V and 3 bases from J, leaving 11 bases between.

The J gene is TRBJ1-5, the V gene TRBV5-1; possible D gene TRBD1, 6 bases. This CDR3 comprises 15 residues. CDR1 and CDR2 (germline): SGHRS, YFSETQ. V gave up 0 bases and J gave up 0 bases, with 7 bases separating them. CDR3 nucleotide sequence: TGCGCCAGCAGCTTGGAGGGGGATAGCAATCAGCCCCAGCATTTT. Its translation is CASSLEGDSNQPQHF.

The chain uses TRBV12-5 and TRBJ2-7; maybe TRBD2 (6 bases). Germline CDR1 is LGHNT and CDR2 is FRNRAP. V was pared by 1 base and J by 4 bases, with 14 bases between. The CDR3 runs to 15 residues. In DNA, the CDR3 is TGTGCTAGTGGTTTGGGGTCTAGCGCGACTTACGAGCAGTACTTC. Translated: CASGLGSSATYEQYF.

In the case of this clone: Other DNA sequences in the sample encode the same CDR3. The V and J genes are TRBV5-1 and TRBJ1-3; 9 bases are shared with TRBD1. The J segment lost 0 bases and the V segment lost 0 bases, leaving 1 base of the junction unmatched. Germline V gene data show CDR1 as SGHRS and CDR2 as YFSETQ. There are 16 residues in the CDR3. The chain's CDR3 is CASSLAGQGSGNTIYF. The CDR3 nucleotides read TGCGCCAGCAGCTTGGCGGGACAGGGCTCTGGAAACACCATATATTTT.

This sequence joins TRBV6-5 and TRBJ2-7; D might be TRBD2 (5 bases). Per the germline V gene, CDR1 is MNHEY and CDR2 is SVGAGI. This CDR3 is built from 15 residues. Trimming left V 8 bases short and J 0 bases short, with 17 bases between. The CDR3 is CASATRTGSSYEQYF. For the CDR3, the DNA is TGTGCCAGCGCTACCAGGACTGGTAGCTCCTACGAGCAGTACTTC.

This chain's CDR3 is CASRAGQGTYEQYF. In DNA, the CDR3 is TGTGCCAGCAGAGCGGGACAGGGAACCTACGAGCAGTACTTC. The chain combines TRBV6-5 with TRBJ2-7; 9 bases align to TRBD1. V lost 6 bases and J lost 2; bases outside the gene matches: 5. The CDR3 is made up of 14 amino acids. In germline, CDR1 is MNHEY, CDR2 SVGAGI.

The chain joins TRBV28 to TRBJ2-1; 7 bases line up with TRBD2. Germline V gives CDR1 MDHEN, CDR2 SYDVKM. This CDR3 has 15 residues. V was clipped by 7 bases and J by 0 bases; unmatched bases: 6. CDR3 sequence (DNA): TGTGCCAGCACCAAGGGCGGGGGCTCCTACAATGAGCAGTTCTTC. Its protein product is CASTKGGGSYNEQFF.

This clone appeared a single time. The chain recombines TRBV5-1 with TRBJ2-2; D gene unclear. The CDR3 has 14 amino acids. With 4 bases removed from V and 0 bases from J, the gap between germline ends came to 7 bases. Germline V lookup: CDR1 SGHRS, CDR2 YFSETQ. The DNA of the CDR3 is TGCGCCAGCAGCACCCCGGCGAACACCGGGGAGCTGTTTTTT. As protein: CASSTPANTGELFF.

The chain uses TRBV5-1 and TRBJ2-1, with 12 bases lining up with TRBD2. Germline V gene lookup returns CDR1 SGHRS and CDR2 YFSETQ. CDR3 length equals 16 residues. V was clipped by 1 base and J by 2 bases; unmatched bases: 1. The CDR3 coding sequence is TGCGCCAGCAGCTTGACTAGCGGGGGGACCTACAATGAGCAGTTCTTC. Its protein is CASSLTSGGTYNEQFF.

The V and J genes are TRBV7-9 and TRBJ1-5, with D perhaps TRBD1 (6 bases). The CDR3 runs 14 residues. Germline values: CDR1 SEHNR, CDR2 FQNEAQ (reference sequence). V lost 4 bases to trimming and J lost 6 bases, with 13 bases between them. CDR3 in amino acids: CASSSGQRLQPQHF. As DNA, the CDR3 is TGTGCCAGCAGCTCAGGACAGAGGCTTCAGCCCCAGCATTTT.

The DNA of the CDR3 is TGTGCCAGCAGGACCAGCGGGACATACGAGCAGTACTTC. Residues: CASRTSGTYEQYF. The chain is built from TRBV2 and TRBJ2-7, with D tentatively TRBD2 (7 bases). The CDR3 has 13 amino acids. Germline-derived CDR1 and CDR2 are SNHLY and FYNNEI. Trimming removed 6 bases at V and 4 bases at J, with 13 bases between. Full variable domain (outside the CDR3, taken from reference TRBV2 and TRBJ2-7): EPEVTQTPSHQVTQMGQEVILRCVPISNHLYFYWYRQILGQKVEFLVSFYNNEISEKSEIFDDQFSVERPDGSNFTLKIRSTKLEDSAMYFCASRTSGTYEQYFGPGTRLTVT.